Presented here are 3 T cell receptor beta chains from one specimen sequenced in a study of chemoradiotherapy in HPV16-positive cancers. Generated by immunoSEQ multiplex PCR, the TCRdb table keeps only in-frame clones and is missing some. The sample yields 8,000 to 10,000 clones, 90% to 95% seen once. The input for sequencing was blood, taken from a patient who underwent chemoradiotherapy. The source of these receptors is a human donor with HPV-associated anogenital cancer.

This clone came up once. The CDR3 reads CASSEPSRLAGRTDTQYF. The CDR3 DNA is TGTGCCAGCAGTGAACCCTCCCGACTAGCGGGGCGCACAGATACGCAGTATTTT. The V call is TRBV2, the J call TRBJ2-3; 11 bases match TRBD2. This CDR3 contains 18 residues. CDR1 and CDR2 (germline): SNHLY, FYNNEI. Trimming at V came to 2 bases and at J to 1 base, leaving 8 bases not matched to a gene.

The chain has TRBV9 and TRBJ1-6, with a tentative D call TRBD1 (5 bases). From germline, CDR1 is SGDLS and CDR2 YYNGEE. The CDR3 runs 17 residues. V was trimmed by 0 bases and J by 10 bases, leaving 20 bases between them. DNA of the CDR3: TGTGCCAGCAGCGTAGGAGGGACGGCAGGACTAGAATCACCCCTCCACTTT. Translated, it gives CASSVGGTAGLESPLHF.

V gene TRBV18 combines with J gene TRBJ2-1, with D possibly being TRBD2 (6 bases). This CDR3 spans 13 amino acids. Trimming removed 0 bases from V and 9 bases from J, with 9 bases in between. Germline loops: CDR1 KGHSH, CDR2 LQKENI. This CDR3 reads CASSPPEGIEQFF. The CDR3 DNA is TGTGCCAGCTCACCACCGGAGGGGATTGAGCAGTTCTTC.